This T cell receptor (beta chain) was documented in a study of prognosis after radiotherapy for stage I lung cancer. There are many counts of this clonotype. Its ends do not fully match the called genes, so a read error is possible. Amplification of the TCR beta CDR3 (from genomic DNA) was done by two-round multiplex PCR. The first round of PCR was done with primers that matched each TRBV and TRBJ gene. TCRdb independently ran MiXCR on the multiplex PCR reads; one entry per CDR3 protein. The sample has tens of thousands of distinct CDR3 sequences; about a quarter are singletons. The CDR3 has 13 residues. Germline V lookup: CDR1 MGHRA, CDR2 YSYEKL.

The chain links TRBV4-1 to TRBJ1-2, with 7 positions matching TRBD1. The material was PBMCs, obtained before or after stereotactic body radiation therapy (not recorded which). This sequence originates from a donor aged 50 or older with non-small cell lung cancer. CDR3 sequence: CASSPRDSLQTRF. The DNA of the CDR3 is TGCGCCAGCAGCCCGCGGGACAGCTTACAGACCCGCTTC.